The 18 T cell receptor beta chains below all came from one sample that was sequenced in a study of control samples from healthy donors and cancer patients. Measured with immunoSEQ multiplex PCR; TCRdb has only the in-frame clones, and not every one. The profile shows 95,000 to 100,000 clones, roughly 82% of them singletons. What was sequenced was blood. The receptor source for this set is a man aged 55 to 70 in good health.

This clone is a singleton in its sample. The V gene is TRBV10-3, the J gene TRBJ2-1; 7 bases map to TRBD1. CDR3 length equals 15 residues. V trimming: 6 bases; J trimming: 0 bases; junction bases outside the gene matches: 5. Germline CDR1 reads ENHRY; CDR2 reads SYGVKD. In DNA form, the CDR3 reads TGTGCCATCAGGGGGGACAGTAGCTCCTACAATGAGCAGTTCTTC. This sequence encodes CAIRGDSSSYNEQFF.

This clone was counted a single time. This sequence joins TRBV9 and TRBJ2-3; 7 positions agree with TRBD2. This CDR3 spans 16 amino acids. V lost 0 bases and J lost 4; bases outside the gene matches: 8. The germline V gene has CDR1 SGDLS and CDR2 YYNGEE. For the CDR3, the DNA is TGTGCCAGCAGCGTAGGGCTTCAGGGAGGGGCAGATACGCAGTATTTT. Translation gives CASSVGLQGGADTQYF.

The chain carries TRBV5-1 and TRBJ2-1; D unresolved. The CDR3 is 15 residues long. Trimming took off 0 bases at V and 5 bases at J, with 12 bases between the two ends. From germline, CDR1 is SGHRS and CDR2 YFSETQ. The CDR3: CASSLAARPDNEQFF. The CDR3 region has the DNA TGCGCCAGCAGCTTGGCCGCCAGGCCCGACAATGAGCAGTTCTTC.

Only one count was recorded for this clone. The gene calls are TRBV5-1 and TRBJ2-7, with D unclear. CDR1 is SGHRS, CDR2 YFSETQ, per germline. The V end lost 0 bases, the J end lost 0 bases, and 10 bases lay between the germline ends. This CDR3 is 15 amino acids long. The DNA of the CDR3 is TGCGCCAGCAGCTTGGCCTTGGGCAGCTCCTACGAGCAGTACTTC. Its translation is CASSLALGSSYEQYF.

About this clone: One junction end does not reproduce the germline sequence, and a read error may be involved. The chain employs TRBV7-7 and TRBJ2-1; TRBD1 agrees at 7 bases. CDR3 size: 13 residues. Germline lookup yields CDR1 SSHAT and CDR2 FNYEAQ (reference sequence). CDR3 in DNA: TGTGCTAGCAGCTCCGACAGGGACAATGAGCAGTTCTTC. It yields the protein CASSSDRDNEQFF.

This chain links TRBV7-9 with TRBJ2-3; the match to TRBD2 covers 7 bases. CDR1 and CDR2 from the germline V gene are SEHNR and FQNEAQ (reference sequence). This CDR3 is built from 18 residues. Trimming cost V 5 bases and J 1 base; bases outside gene matches: 15. The CDR3 DNA sequence: TGTGCCAGCAGCCCAGCCCGTGGCGGGAGCGTAGGCACAGATACGCAGTATTTT. Protein sequence: CASSPARGGSVGTDTQYF.

The chain couples TRBV19 to TRBJ2-5, with 10 bases that match TRBD2. CDR3 length equals 15 residues. V dropped 3 bases and J dropped 3; count of bases not matched to a gene: 4. CDR1 LNHDA and CDR2 SQIVND come from the germline V gene (reference sequence). The CDR3 region has the DNA TGTGCCAGTAGTATGCCTAGCGGGGGTGAAGAGACCCAGTACTTC. Its protein product is CASSMPSGGEETQYF.

The chain recombines TRBV9 with TRBJ1-5, with D hard to call. Germline V CDR1 and CDR2: SGDLS, YYNGEE. Trimming shortened V by 0 bases and J by 4 bases, and 8 bases separated the two germline ends. The CDR3 has 14 amino acids. The CDR3 nucleotides are TGTGCCAGCAGCGTAGAGGGCCGTAATCAGCCCCAGCATTTT. Its protein is CASSVEGRNQPQHF.

The chain employs TRBV2 and TRBJ1-2, with 7 bases fitting TRBD1. V dropped 3 bases and J dropped 2; count of bases not matched to a gene: 3. The germline gives CDR1 SNHLY, CDR2 FYNNEI. The CDR3 is made up of 14 amino acids. CDR3 in DNA: TGTGCCAGCAGTGAGGACAGGTTCAACTATGGCTACACCTTC. Translated, it gives CASSEDRFNYGYTF.

The V and J genes are TRBV11-2 and TRBJ2-6; D uncertain. This CDR3 region has 14 residues. The ends were cut back, 4 bases at V and 0 bases at J, with 4 bases in the middle. CDR1 SGHAT and CDR2 FQNNGV come from the germline V gene. The CDR3 reads CASSSTSGANVLTF. CDR3 nucleotide sequence: TGTGCCAGCAGCTCCACCTCTGGGGCCAACGTCCTGACTTTC.

The chain uses TRBV4-1 and TRBJ2-3, with 7 bases aligning to TRBD1. There are 16 residues in the CDR3. V trimming: 3 bases; J trimming: 3 bases; junction bases outside the gene matches: 9. CDR1 and CDR2 from the germline V gene are MGHRA and YSYEKL. CDR3 region: CASSHRWAGGTDTQYF. The CDR3 DNA follows: TGCGCCAGCAGCCACCGTTGGGCAGGGGGAACAGATACGCAGTATTTT.

This chain links TRBV28 with TRBJ2-3; TRBD2 agrees at 7 bases. With 10 bases clipped from V and 5 bases from J, the junction kept 21 bases outside the gene matches. There are 17 residues in the CDR3. The V gene's germline CDR1 is MDHEN and CDR2 SYDVKM. CDR3 nucleotides: TGTGCCACCCATCCCATGGGTCTAGCGGATGGTAGAGATACGCAGTATTTT. As protein: CATHPMGLADGRDTQYF.

This chain joins TRBV7-9 and TRBJ1-5; D is ambiguous. CDR3 length: 16 amino acids. Germline loops: CDR1 SEHNR, CDR2 FQNEAQ (reference sequence). V lost 1 base, J lost 2 bases, and 12 bases lay in between. The CDR3 DNA reads TGTGCCAGCAGCTTAGGATCCGCAGCGGGCAATCAGCCCCAGCATTTT. Translation: CASSLGSAAGNQPQHF.

This sequence joins TRBV4-2 and TRBJ1-5; 7 bases fit TRBD1. The CDR3 is 15 residues long. V shed 1 base, J shed 6 bases, and the junction held 6 bases outside the gene matches. CDR1 is LGHNA, CDR2 YNFKEQ, per germline. The CDR3 nucleotides are TGTGCCAGCAGCCAAGGTGAGGGGGCAGGTCAGCCCCAGCATTTT. It encodes CASSQGEGAGQPQHF.

The J gene is TRBJ2-3, the V gene TRBV7-9; D gene ambiguous. The germline CDR1 and CDR2 sequences are SEHNR and FQNEAQ (reference sequence). The CDR3 consists of 15 residues. The V gene lost 4 bases and the J gene lost 2 bases, with 13 bases spanning the gap. The DNA of the CDR3 is TGTGCCAGCAGCTCCCGACCGAGTAACACAGATACGCAGTATTTT. Residues: CASSSRPSNTDTQYF.

This clone was found once. The chain joins TRBV4-2 to TRBJ2-7; D may be TRBD1 (6 bases). Trimming removed 4 bases at V and 2 bases at J, with 12 bases between. Germline V gene data show CDR1 as LGHNA and CDR2 as YNFKEQ. The CDR3 has 14 residues. As DNA, the CDR3 is TGTGCCAGCAGCCCAAACACAGGGCCCTACGAGCAGTACTTC. Its protein is CASSPNTGPYEQYF.

This chain links TRBV20-1 with TRBJ1-2; D is unresolved. The V end lost 3 bases, the J end lost 6 bases, and 11 bases lay between the germline ends. Germline V gene data show CDR1 as DFQATT and CDR2 as SNEGSKA (reference sequence). This CDR3 has 12 residues. CDR3 bases: TGCAGTGCTAGTTGGAGTCAGGATGGCTACACCTTC. Translation gives CSASWSQDGYTF.

This chain's CDR3 is CAFLEGSGAGNQPQHF. CDR3 DNA sequence: TGTGCCTTCCTAGAGGGATCGGGTGCGGGCAATCAGCCCCAGCATTTT. This chain uses TRBV30 with TRBJ1-5; no clear D gene. This CDR3 is 16 amino acids long. Trimming shortened V by 7 bases and J by 2 bases, and 21 bases separated the two germline ends. Per the germline V gene, CDR1 is GTSNPN and CDR2 is SVGIG (reference sequence).